This is a list of T cell receptor beta chains from one sample in a study of blood T cell repertoires in COVID-19. The method was immunoSEQ multiplex PCR; TCRdb's version includes in-frame clones alone and lacks a portion of them. The sample shows around 190,000 clones, roughly 76% of them seen only once. The sequenced material came from peripheral blood. Source of these receptors: a middle-aged woman with COVID-19, enrolled during active disease. Each CDR3 is given with its conserved first and last residue. Fields, in order: J gene, D gene, V gene, CDR3 protein. D genes are given only for firm matches.

>TRBJ2-6|-|TRBV20-1
CSATGGAIKTF
>TRBJ2-7|TRBD2|TRBV9
CASSVGGGRVDEQYF
>TRBJ1-6|TRBD1|TRBV4-2
CASSQEIGAGQGNSPLHF
>TRBJ2-3|-|TRBV9
CASSVGPVADTQYF
>TRBJ2-3|-|TRBV7-2
CASSQGDTQYF
>TRBJ2-1|TRBD2|TRBV5-4
CASRYRLAPGEQFF
>TRBJ1-1|-|TRBV12-3/TRBV12-4
CASSSENTEAFF
>TRBJ2-1|-|TRBV5-4
CASSSPGRGPSYNEQFF
>TRBJ1-6|-|TRBV30
CAWSPTYDSPLHF
>TRBJ1-5|-|TRBV7-8
CASSRGTGKFYSNQPQHF
>TRBJ2-1|TRBD2|TRBV14
CASSQGALSGRVGNEQFF
>TRBJ2-7|TRBD2|TRBV6-1
CASSDGAGRSRYF
>TRBJ1-2|TRBD1|TRBV7-8
CASSQGGDRGYGYTF
>TRBJ2-1|-|TRBV15
CATSGGLDLNEQFF
>TRBJ1-5|-|TRBV2
CASSGGQLQGPQHF
>TRBJ2-5|TRBD2|TRBV12-5
CASGLSNWAGEETQYF
>TRBJ2-1|TRBD2|TRBV15
CATNGGSSYNEQFF
>TRBJ2-7|TRBD2|TRBV4-1
CASSQAPGGSLYEQYF
>TRBJ2-1|TRBD2|TRBV3-1/TRBV3-2
CASSPRRGLGSYNEQFF
>TRBJ2-2|-|TRBV5-1
CASSLGSTNTGELFF
>TRBJ2-1|-|TRBV30
CAWSVLSNEQFF
>TRBJ2-7|-|TRBV7-8
CASSLGFSYEQYF
>TRBJ2-5|-|TRBV13
CASSMLLETQYF
>TRBJ2-3|TRBD2|TRBV5-5
CASSPGGRYDTQYF
>TRBJ1-6|-|TRBV7-9
CASSLTGSDNSPLHF
>TRBJ1-3|-|TRBV3-1/TRBV3-2
CASSQTYSGNTIYF
>TRBJ2-2|TRBD2|TRBV6-5
CASSREGGTGELFF
>TRBJ2-3|-|TRBV7-2
CASSLFATDSTDTQYF
>TRBJ2-1|-|TRBV19
CASSTLGSYNEQFF
>TRBJ1-3|-|TRBV2
CASSRLGGVNTIYF
>TRBJ2-3|TRBD2|TRBV2
CASSLPTSSWTDTQYF
>TRBJ2-5|-|TRBV27
CASSPGFQETQYF
>TRBJ1-3|-|TRBV6-5
CASSYKANAGNTIYF
>TRBJ2-1|TRBD1|TRBV30
CAWTLGQGANEQFF
>TRBJ2-7|-|TRBV7-3
CASSRGYEQYF
>TRBJ1-1|-|TRBV9
CASSAINTEAFF
>TRBJ1-5|TRBD1|TRBV6-6
CASSPDRAYQPQHF